Listed below are T cell receptor beta chains from one sample, sequenced in a study of blood T cell repertoires in COVID-19. Clones were read by immunoSEQ multiplex PCR, and TCRdb kept only the in-frame ones, dropping some. The sample consists of 100,000 to 150,000 clones, roughly 92% of them appearing once. What was sequenced was peripheral blood. These receptors were collected from a man aged 50 to 60 with COVID-19, enrolled during active disease. CDR3s include the opening cysteine and the closing phenylalanine or tryptophan. Expanded clones are given a class, and other clones once, few, many or no size at all.

>TRBV19|-|TRBJ1-2
CAIRTGGNYGYTF
>TRBV19|once|TRBJ2-2
CASSRGATSRPGELFF
>TRBV19|few|TRBJ1-1
CASSRTGLRAFF
>TRBV27|-|TRBJ2-1
CASSRTTGTTSGRDNEQFF
>TRBV6-5|-|TRBJ1-5
CASTVSLEQPQHF
>TRBV2|-|TRBJ2-2
CASSEMASGSFGELFF
>TRBV9|-|TRBJ2-2
CASSVGGSGIGGELFF
>TRBV6-1|-|TRBJ2-3
CASSEGLAGITDTQYF
>TRBV10-3|-|TRBJ1-4
CATRGATNEKLFF
>TRBV15|-|TRBJ1-2
CATSRDRQGGGYTF
>TRBV28|-|TRBJ2-3
CASSFRGLAGGPTGLPDTQYF
>TRBV2|few|TRBJ1-1
CASQQGESADTEAFF
>TRBV5-6|once|TRBJ2-2
CASSPERGVVTGELFF
>TRBV5-1|-|TRBJ2-5
CASSLEPGLETQYF
>TRBV4-1|-|TRBJ1-1
CASSQATGGDMAFF
>TRBV28|-|TRBJ2-6
CASSLSGGSGANVLTF
>TRBV10-3|-|TRBJ1-2
CAIGANHYGYTF
>TRBV27|-|TRBJ2-7
CASSTSLQGDPYEQYF
>TRBV6-5|-|TRBJ1-3
CASSRGQSSGNTIYF
>TRBV11-3|-|TRBJ2-2
CASSPQGGVDTGELFF
>TRBV7-3|-|TRBJ1-1
CASSLEGASTEAFF
>TRBV27|-|TRBJ2-5
CASSEGGETQYF
>TRBV19|-|TRBJ2-1
CASSMGLASSYNEQFF
>TRBV19|-|TRBJ2-5
CASSIGQGAGETQYF
>TRBV5-4|-|TRBJ1-2
CASSMDREGYTF